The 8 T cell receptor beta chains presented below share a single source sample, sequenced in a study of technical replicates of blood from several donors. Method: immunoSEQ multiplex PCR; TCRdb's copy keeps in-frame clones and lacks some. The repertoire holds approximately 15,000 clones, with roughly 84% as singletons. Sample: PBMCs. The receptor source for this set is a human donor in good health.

CDR3 bases: TGCGCCAGCAGCCAAGACGAGGACTCAACCTACAATGAGCAGTTCTTC. Its protein is CASSQDEDSTYNEQFF. The J gene is TRBJ2-1, the V gene TRBV4-1, with D perhaps matching TRBD2 (5 bases). The CDR3 totals 16 residues. From germline, CDR1 is MGHRA and CDR2 YSYEKL. Between the trimmed V and J ends, which lost 0 bases and 2 bases, there was a span of 11 bases.

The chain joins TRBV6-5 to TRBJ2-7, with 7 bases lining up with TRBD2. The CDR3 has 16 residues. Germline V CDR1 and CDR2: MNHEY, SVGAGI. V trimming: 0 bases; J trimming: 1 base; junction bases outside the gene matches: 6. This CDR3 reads CASSYSHSGRSYEQYF. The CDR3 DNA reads TGTGCCAGCAGTTACTCCCATAGCGGGCGGTCCTACGAGCAGTACTTC.

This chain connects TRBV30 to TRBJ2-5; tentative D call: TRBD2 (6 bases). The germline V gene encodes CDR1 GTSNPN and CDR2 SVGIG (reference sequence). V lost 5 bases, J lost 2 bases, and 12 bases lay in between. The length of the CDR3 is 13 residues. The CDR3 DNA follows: TGTGCCTGGTGCTTAGGACTACAAGAGACCCAGTACTTC. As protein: CAWCLGLQETQYF.

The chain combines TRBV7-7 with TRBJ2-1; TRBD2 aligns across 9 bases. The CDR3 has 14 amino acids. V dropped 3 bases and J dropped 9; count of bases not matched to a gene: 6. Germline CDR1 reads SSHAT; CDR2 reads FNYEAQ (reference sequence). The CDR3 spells CASSFNSGSSEQFF. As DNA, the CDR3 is TGTGCCAGCAGCTTTAATAGCGGGAGCAGTGAGCAGTTCTTC.

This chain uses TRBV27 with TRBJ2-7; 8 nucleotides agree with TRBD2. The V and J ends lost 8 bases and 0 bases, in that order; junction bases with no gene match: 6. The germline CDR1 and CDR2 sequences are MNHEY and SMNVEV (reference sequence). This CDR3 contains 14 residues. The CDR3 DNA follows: TGTGCCAGCTCCAGCGGGAGCCGCTCCTACGAGCAGTACTTC. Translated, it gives CASSSGSRSYEQYF.

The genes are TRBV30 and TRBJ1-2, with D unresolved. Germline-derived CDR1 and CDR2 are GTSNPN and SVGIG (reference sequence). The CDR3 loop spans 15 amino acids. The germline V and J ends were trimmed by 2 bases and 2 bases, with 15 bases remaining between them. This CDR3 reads CAWSKRRGENYGYTF. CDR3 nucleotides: TGTGCCTGGAGTAAACGTCGGGGTGAGAACTATGGCTACACCTTC.

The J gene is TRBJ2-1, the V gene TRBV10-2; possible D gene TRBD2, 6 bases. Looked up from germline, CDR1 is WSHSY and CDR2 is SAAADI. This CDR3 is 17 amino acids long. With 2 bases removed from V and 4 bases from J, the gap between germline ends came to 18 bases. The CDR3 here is CASSENHSGSGYNEQFF. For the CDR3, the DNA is TGCGCCAGCAGTGAGAATCACTCAGGGAGCGGGTACAATGAGCAGTTCTTC.

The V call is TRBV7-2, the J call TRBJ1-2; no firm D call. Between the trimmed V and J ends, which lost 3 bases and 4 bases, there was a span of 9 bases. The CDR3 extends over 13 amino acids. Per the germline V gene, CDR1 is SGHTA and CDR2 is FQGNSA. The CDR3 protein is CASSFDSSYGYTF. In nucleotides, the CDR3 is TGTGCCAGCAGCTTTGATTCTAGCTATGGCTACACCTTC.